Listed below are T cell receptor beta chains from one sample, sequenced in a study of vaccination and CD4 T cells after COVID-19. No cognate antigen is known for these TCRs. TCRdb independently ran MiXCR on the PCR reads; one entry per CDR3 protein. The sample includes 3,000 to 3,500 distinct CDR3 sequences, 37% seen only once; the top ten take 30% to 35%. The sample comprised CD4+ T cells from blood, cultured in vitro. These receptors all stem from a human donor who had recovered from COVID-19. Both conserved end residues are part of each CDR3. The D gene is left open where the match is weak. The size field is filled for only some rows; it gives once, few, many or a size class.

clone size	V gene	D gene	J gene	CDR3 protein	CDR3 DNA
NA	TRBV9	TRBD1	TRBJ2-3	CASSTGGWTDTQYF	TGTGCCAGCAGCACAGGGGGTTGGACAGATACGCAGTATTTT
NA	TRBV20-1	NA	TRBJ1-5	CSASGTNQPQHF	TGCAGTGCTTCCGGGACCAATCAGCCCCAGCATTTT
few	TRBV19	TRBD1	TRBJ1-5	CASSPSVKQGLGYSNQPQHF	TGTGCCAGTAGTCCCAGTGTTAAACAGGGGTTGGGGTATAGCAATCAGCCCCAGCATTTT
few	TRBV19	NA	TRBJ1-6	CASSGREDSPLHF	TGTGCCAGTAGCGGACGGGAGGATTCACCCCTCCACTTT
few	TRBV6-1	NA	TRBJ1-5	CASRPAENQPQHF	TGTGCCAGCAGGCCGGCAGAGAATCAGCCCCAGCATTTT
few	TRBV12-3/TRBV12-4	NA	TRBJ1-5	CASSQGPGPQHF	TGTGCCAGCAGTCAGGGGCCAGGGCCCCAGCATTTT
NA	TRBV14	NA	TRBJ1-1	CASSLTGPTEAFF	TGTGCCAGCAGCCTCACAGGTCCCACTGAAGCTTTCTTT
NA	TRBV6-1	NA	TRBJ2-4	CASSPLSTNAAKNIQYF	TGTGCCAGCAGCCCCCTGTCCACTAACGCAGCCAAAAACATTCAGTACTTC
NA	TRBV12-3/TRBV12-4	NA	TRBJ1-1	CASSLEGIGTEAFF	TGTGCCAGCAGTTTAGAGGGTATTGGGACTGAAGCTTTCTTT
once	TRBV7-3	TRBD2	TRBJ2-3	CASSLNGGSGTDTQYF	TGTGCCAGCAGCTTAAACGGGGGGTCGGGCACAGATACGCAGTATTTT
NA	TRBV12-5	TRBD1	TRBJ1-5	CASGLGQGAGQPQHF	TGTGCTAGTGGTTTGGGACAGGGGGCCGGCCAGCCCCAGCATTTT
few	TRBV28	NA	TRBJ1-3	CASSLSGTGNTIYF	TGTGCCAGCAGTTTATCCGGGACTGGAAACACCATATATTTT
NA	TRBV30	TRBD1	TRBJ1-1	CAWSRTGGDTEAFF	TGTGCCTGGAGCCGGACAGGGGGTGACACTGAAGCTTTCTTT
NA	TRBV30	NA	TRBJ1-1	CAWNLQGNTEAFF	TGTGCCTGGAACTTACAGGGGAACACTGAAGCTTTCTTT
NA	TRBV6-1	NA	TRBJ2-5	CASSEWGGGFEETQYF	TGTGCCAGCAGTGAATGGGGGGGCGGGTTCGAAGAGACCCAGTACTTC
NA	TRBV6-1	NA	TRBJ1-2	CASSERVGGGNYGYTF	TGTGCCAGCAGTGAAAGGGTGGGCGGGGGAAACTATGGCTACACCTTC
NA	TRBV19	NA	TRBJ1-3	CASRQSSGNTIYF	TGTGCCAGTAGACAGTCCTCTGGAAACACCATATATTTT
NA	TRBV2	TRBD1	TRBJ2-3	CASSEGDRATDTQYF	TGTGCCAGCAGTGAAGGGGACAGAGCCACAGATACGCAGTATTTT
NA	TRBV5-1	NA	TRBJ2-2	CASSPGTTNTGELFF	TGCGCCAGCAGCCCAGGGACAACGAACACCGGGGAGCTGTTTTTT
NA	TRBV20-1	TRBD1	TRBJ2-2	CSASRGTANTGELFF	TGCAGTGCTTCAAGAGGGACAGCGAACACCGGGGAGCTGTTTTTT
NA	TRBV30	NA	TRBJ1-2	CAWSGRADYGYTF	TGTGCCTGGAGTGGCAGGGCGGACTATGGCTACACCTTC
NA	TRBV11-1	TRBD1	TRBJ2-7	CASSPQGKGEQYF	TGTGCCAGCAGCCCACAGGGGAAAGGCGAGCAGTACTTC
few	TRBV24-1	NA	TRBJ1-2	CATYRDRRDYGYTF	TGTGCCACCTACCGTGACAGGCGGGACTATGGCTACACCTTC
NA	TRBV30	NA	TRBJ2-5	CAWTDQETQYF	TGTGCCTGGACAGATCAAGAGACCCAGTACTTC
few	TRBV25-1	TRBD2	TRBJ2-5	CASSPATGEGETQYF	TGTGCCAGCAGCCCCGCGACCGGGGAGGGGGAGACCCAGTACTTC
once	TRBV7-9	TRBD1	TRBJ1-2	CASSLVGDRGHSGYTF	TGTGCCAGCAGCTTAGTCGGGGACAGGGGGCACAGTGGCTACACCTTC
NA	TRBV6-1	NA	TRBJ2-3	CASSRRDGRADTQYF	TGTGCCAGCAGTCGGCGGGACGGCCGGGCAGATACGCAGTATTTT
NA	TRBV6-1	TRBD1	TRBJ2-7	CASRGTGRYEQYF	TGTGCCAGCAGGGGGACAGGGCGGTACGAGCAGTACTTC
few	TRBV19	NA	TRBJ1-2	CASSLTGSPNYGYTF	TGTGCCAGTAGTTTGACAGGCTCGCCTAACTATGGCTACACCTTC
NA	TRBV7-2	TRBD1	TRBJ2-7	CASSLAGTGNYEQYF	TGTGCCAGCAGCTTAGCCGGGACAGGGAACTACGAGCAGTACTTC
NA	TRBV10-2	TRBD1	TRBJ1-1	CASRPGTGATNTEAFF	TGCGCCAGCAGACCCGGGACAGGGGCAACTAACACTGAAGCTTTCTTT